This TCR beta chain originates from a study of T cells in Graves' hyperthyroidism and ophthalmopathy. Study details: Upon initial diagnosis and before any treatment, peripheral blood was collected. Study-wide results and caveats: Ophthalmopathy, as predicted by the model, came a median around 6.7 months after the prediction. Blood also carried most thyroid clonotypes expanded above 0.001.

Clinical Activity Scores of at least 3, NOSPECS grades of at least 4 and durations under 3 months characterized ophthalmopathy patients. CDR3 length: 15 amino acids. Trimming pared 3 bases from V and 5 bases from J, leaving 17 bases between. Germline CDR1 and CDR2: LNHNV and YYDKDF (reference sequence). TCR beta CDR3 regions were amplified from RNA. HTBI primers were used for first-round RT-PCR of the TCR CDR3. TCRdb analysed the multiplex PCR reads with MiXCR anew, one entry per CDR3 protein. In the table there are hundreds of thousands of distinct CDR3 sequences, just under 20% of which are singletons. Turning to this clonotype: The antigen remains undetermined.

The V call is TRBV15, the J call TRBJ2-7, with D possibly matching TRBD1 (6 bases). The TCR comes from a middle-aged man with Graves' ophthalmopathy. The sample was blood. CDR3 in DNA: TGTGCCACCAGCAGGGACAGACGAGGGGCCCACGAGCAGTACTTC. Its protein product is CATSRDRRGAHEQYF.